This TCR beta chain emerged from a study of blood T cell repertoires in COVID-19. About the study: Both acute and convalescent COVID-19 samples were obtained from the United States, Italy and Spain.

The CDR3 sequence is 14 residues long. Germline CDR1 is SGHTS and CDR2 is YDEGEE. Trimming pared 2 bases from V and 5 bases from J, leaving 13 bases between. Sequencing used immunoSEQ multiplex PCR; TCRdb keeps in-frame clones, though not all of them. The sample shows 20,000 to 30,000 clones, roughly 90% of them seen only once. The sample was peripheral blood. This sequence originates from a woman aged 60-75 years with active COVID-19. This chain links TRBV5-8 with TRBJ2-5; a possible D gene is TRBD2 (5 bases). Here the CDR3 reads CASSFPLELETQYF. The DNA for the CDR3 is TGTGCCAGCAGCTTCCCACTAGAACTGGAGACCCAGTACTTC.